This T cell receptor beta chain comes out of a study of regulatory T cells in long-lasting Graves disease. Study in general: Graves' patients diagnosed newly had used antithyroid drugs under 3 months.

Germline-derived CDR1 and CDR2 are MDHEN and SYDVKM. CDR3 size: 14 residues. V gave up 5 bases and J gave up 3 bases, with 11 bases separating them. Time point noted: newly diagnosed GD, antithyroid drugs for less than 3 months. From PBMCs, RNA was extracted and then used to make the TCR library. The authors built TCR beta libraries using iRepertoire HTBI primers and Arm-PCR of CDR3 regions. In TCRdb, the multiplex PCR reads were re-called with MiXCR into one record per CDR3 protein. The table records roughly 500,000 distinct CDR3 sequences, more than 10% of them present only once. In this sample, this clonotype turned up many times. The same specimen was also included in a second study, on T cells in Graves' hyperthyroidism and ophthalmopathy. From that second work: No progression to ophthalmopathy during 18 months of follow-up defined stable disease. Clinical symptoms, serum thyroxine and TRAb, thyroid ultrasound and orbital computed tomography together formed the diagnostic basis.

Sample: peripheral blood mononuclear cells (PBMCs), taken at new diagnosis, from a patient treated with antithyroid drugs. This chain uses TRBV28 with TRBJ1-5, with D hard to call. This clonotype originated in a woman in her twenties or thirties with Graves disease. CDR3 in DNA: TGTGCCAGCAGTCCCCGGTCGGTCAATCAGCCCCAGCATTTT. It is translated as CASSPRSVNQPQHF.